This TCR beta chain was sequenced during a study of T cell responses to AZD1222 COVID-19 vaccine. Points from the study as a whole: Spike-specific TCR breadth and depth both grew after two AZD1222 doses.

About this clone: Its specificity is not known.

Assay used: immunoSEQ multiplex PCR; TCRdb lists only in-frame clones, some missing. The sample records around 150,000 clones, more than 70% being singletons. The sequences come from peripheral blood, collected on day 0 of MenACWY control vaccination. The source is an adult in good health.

The CDR3 loop is CATRGGTTYNEQFF. CDR3 coding DNA: TGTGCCACAAGGGGGGGCACTACCTACAATGAGCAGTTCTTC. The genes are TRBV28 and TRBJ2-1, with D tentatively TRBD2 (7 bases). CDR1 MDHEN and CDR2 SYDVKM come from the germline V gene. This CDR3 has 14 amino acids. The V gene lost 10 bases and the J gene lost 2 bases, with 15 bases spanning the gap.